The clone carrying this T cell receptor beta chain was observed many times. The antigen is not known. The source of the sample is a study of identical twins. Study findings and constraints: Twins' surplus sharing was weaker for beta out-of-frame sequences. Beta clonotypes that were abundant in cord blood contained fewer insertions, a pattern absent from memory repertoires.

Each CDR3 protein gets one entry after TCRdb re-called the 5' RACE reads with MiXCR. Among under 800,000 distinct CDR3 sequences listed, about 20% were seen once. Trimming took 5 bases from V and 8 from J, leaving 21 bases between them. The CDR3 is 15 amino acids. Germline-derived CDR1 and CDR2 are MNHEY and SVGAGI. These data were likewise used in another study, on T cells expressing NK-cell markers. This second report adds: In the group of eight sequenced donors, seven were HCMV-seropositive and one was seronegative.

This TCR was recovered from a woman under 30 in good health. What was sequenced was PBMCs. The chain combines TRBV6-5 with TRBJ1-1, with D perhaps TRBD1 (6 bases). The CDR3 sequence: CASSSSTGLFVEAFF. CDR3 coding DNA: TGTGCCAGCAGTAGCTCGACAGGATTGTTCGTCGAAGCTTTCTTT.